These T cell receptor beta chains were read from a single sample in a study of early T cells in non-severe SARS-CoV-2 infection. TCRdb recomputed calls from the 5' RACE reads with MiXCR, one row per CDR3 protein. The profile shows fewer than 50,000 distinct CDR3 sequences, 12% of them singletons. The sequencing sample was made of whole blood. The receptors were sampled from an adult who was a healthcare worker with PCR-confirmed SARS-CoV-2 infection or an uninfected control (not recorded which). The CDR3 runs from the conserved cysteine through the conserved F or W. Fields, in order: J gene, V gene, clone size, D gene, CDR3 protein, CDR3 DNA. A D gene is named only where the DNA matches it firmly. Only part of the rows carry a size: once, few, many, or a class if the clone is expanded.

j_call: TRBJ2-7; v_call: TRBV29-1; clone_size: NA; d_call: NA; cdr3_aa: CSVVPGLAYEQYF; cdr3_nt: TGCAGCGTTGTCCCCGGGTTGGCCTACGAGCAGTACTTC
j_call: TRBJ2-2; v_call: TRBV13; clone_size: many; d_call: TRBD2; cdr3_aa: CASIPSGGATGELFF; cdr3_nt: TGTGCCAGCATCCCGAGCGGGGGAGCCACCGGGGAGCTGTTTTTT
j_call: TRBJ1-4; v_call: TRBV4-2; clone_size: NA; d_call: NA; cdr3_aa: CASSQHKGSNEKLFF; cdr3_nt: TGTGCCAGCAGCCAACATAAGGGGTCCAATGAAAAACTGTTTTTT
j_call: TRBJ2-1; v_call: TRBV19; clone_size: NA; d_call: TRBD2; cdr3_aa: CASSLAGPRDEQFF; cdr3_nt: TGTGCCAGTAGTCTAGCGGGGCCTAGGGATGAGCAGTTCTTC
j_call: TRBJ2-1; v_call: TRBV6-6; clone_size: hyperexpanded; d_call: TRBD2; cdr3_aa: CASSETSGIAQFF; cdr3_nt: TGTGCCAGCAGTGAGACTAGCGGGATAGCGCAGTTCTTC
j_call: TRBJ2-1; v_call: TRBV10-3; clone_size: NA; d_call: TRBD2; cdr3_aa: CAIRPGLAGKGGFHNEQFF; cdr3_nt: TGTGCCATCAGGCCTGGACTAGCGGGGAAAGGGGGCTTTCACAATGAGCAGTTCTTC
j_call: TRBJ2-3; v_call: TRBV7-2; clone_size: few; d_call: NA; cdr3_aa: CASSLDGGTTDTQYF; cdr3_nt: TGTGCCAGCAGCTTAGACGGGGGAACCACAGATACGCAGTATTTT
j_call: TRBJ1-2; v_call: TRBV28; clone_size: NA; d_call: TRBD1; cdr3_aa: CASSIDRGNYGYTF; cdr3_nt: TGTGCCAGCAGTATCGACAGGGGGAACTATGGCTACACCTTC
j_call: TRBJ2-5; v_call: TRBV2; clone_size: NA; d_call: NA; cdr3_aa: CASSEHKETQYF; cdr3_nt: TGTGCCAGCAGTGAGCACAAAGAGACCCAGTACTTC
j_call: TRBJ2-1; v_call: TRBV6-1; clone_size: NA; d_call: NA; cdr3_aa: CASSEAIGRVYDEQFF; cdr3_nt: TGTGCCAGCAGTGAAGCGATAGGCAGGGTTTATGATGAGCAGTTCTTC
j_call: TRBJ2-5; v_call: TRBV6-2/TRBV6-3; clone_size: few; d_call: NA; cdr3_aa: CASRQRGTQYF; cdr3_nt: TGTGCCAGCAGACAAAGAGGGACCCAGTACTTC
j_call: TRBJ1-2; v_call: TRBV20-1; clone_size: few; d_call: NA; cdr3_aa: CSALDGDGYTF; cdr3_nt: TGCAGTGCCCTTGACGGGGACGGCTACACCTTC
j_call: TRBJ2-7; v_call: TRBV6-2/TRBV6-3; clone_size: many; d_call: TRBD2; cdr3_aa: CASSYSPGGWDEQYF; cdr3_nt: TGTGCCAGCAGTTACTCACCGGGAGGCTGGGACGAGCAGTACTTC
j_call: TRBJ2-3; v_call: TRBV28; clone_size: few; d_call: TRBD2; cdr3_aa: CASKLAGGPGDTQYF; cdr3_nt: TGTGCCAGCAAGCTAGCGGGAGGGCCCGGAGATACGCAGTATTTT
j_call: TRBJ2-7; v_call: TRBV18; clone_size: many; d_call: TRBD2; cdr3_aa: CASSRLAGINEQYF; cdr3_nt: TGTGCCAGCTCAAGACTAGCGGGGATCAACGAGCAGTACTTC
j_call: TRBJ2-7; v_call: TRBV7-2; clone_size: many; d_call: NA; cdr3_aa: CASSPNMGPYEQYF; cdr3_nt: TGTGCCAGCAGCCCCAATATGGGGCCCTACGAGCAGTACTTC
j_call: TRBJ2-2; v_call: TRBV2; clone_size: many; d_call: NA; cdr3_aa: CASTLGERRTGELFF; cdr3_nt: TGTGCCAGCACCCTAGGGGAGCGCCGCACCGGGGAGCTGTTTTTT
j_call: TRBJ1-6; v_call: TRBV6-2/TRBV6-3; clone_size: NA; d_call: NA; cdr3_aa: CASKQGPLHF; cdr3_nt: TGTGCCAGCAAACAGGGACCCCTCCACTTT
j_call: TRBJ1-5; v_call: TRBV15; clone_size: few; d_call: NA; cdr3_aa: CATSRDDVRDQPQHF; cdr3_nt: TGTGCCACCAGCAGAGATGACGTAAGGGATCAGCCCCAGCATTTT
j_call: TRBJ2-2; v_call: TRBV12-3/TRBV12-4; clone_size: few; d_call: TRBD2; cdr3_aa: CASSFQLAGVVTGELFF; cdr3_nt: TGTGCCAGCAGTTTTCAACTAGCGGGAGTGGTCACCGGGGAGCTGTTTTTT
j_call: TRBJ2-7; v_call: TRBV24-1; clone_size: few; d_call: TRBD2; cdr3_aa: CVTSHGTSGRVNEQYF; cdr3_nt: TGTGTCACCAGCCACGGGACTAGCGGGAGGGTTAACGAGCAGTACTTC
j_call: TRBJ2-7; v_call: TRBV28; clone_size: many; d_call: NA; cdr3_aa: CASKGIDSYEQYF; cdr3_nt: TGTGCCAGCAAGGGAATCGATTCCTACGAGCAGTACTTC
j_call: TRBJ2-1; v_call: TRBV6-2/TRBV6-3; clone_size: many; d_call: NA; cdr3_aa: CASSYLGSSYNEQFF; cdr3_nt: TGTGCCAGCAGTTACCTCGGCAGCTCCTACAATGAGCAGTTCTTC
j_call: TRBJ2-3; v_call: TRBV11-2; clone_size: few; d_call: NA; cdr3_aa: CASGITGASTDTQYF; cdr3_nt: TGTGCCAGCGGCATAACAGGAGCTAGCACAGATACGCAGTATTTT
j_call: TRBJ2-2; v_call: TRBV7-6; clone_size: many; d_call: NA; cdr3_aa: CASSLVSSALNTGELFF; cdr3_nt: TGTGCCAGCAGCTTAGTTTCGTCAGCCCTGAACACCGGGGAGCTGTTTTTT
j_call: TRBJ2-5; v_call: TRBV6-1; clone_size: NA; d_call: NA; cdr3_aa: CASSEEVPETQYF; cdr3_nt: TGTGCCAGCAGTGAGGAGGTCCCGGAGACCCAGTACTTC
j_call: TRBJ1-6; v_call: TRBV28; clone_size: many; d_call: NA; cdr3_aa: CASSSGWSSYNSPLHF; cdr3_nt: TGTGCCAGCAGTTCGGGCTGGAGCTCCTATAATTCACCCCTCCACTTT
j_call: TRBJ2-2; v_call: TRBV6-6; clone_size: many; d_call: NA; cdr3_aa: CASSYSMGVGGELFF; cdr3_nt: TGTGCCAGCAGTTACTCGATGGGGGTAGGCGGGGAGCTGTTTTTT
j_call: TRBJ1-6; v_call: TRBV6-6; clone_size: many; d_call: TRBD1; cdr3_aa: CASSTPNTGVLNSPLHF; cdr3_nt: TGTGCCAGCAGTACACCTAATACAGGGGTTCTTAATTCACCCCTCCACTTT
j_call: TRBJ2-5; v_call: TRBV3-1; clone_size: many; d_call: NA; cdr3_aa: CASSQGPTQKTQYF; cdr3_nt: TGTGCCAGCAGCCAAGGTCCTACCCAGAAGACCCAGTACTTC
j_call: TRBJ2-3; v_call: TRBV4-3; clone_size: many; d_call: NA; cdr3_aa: CASSQDWDPVSDTQYF; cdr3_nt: TGCGCCAGCAGCCAAGACTGGGACCCGGTCTCGGATACGCAGTATTTT
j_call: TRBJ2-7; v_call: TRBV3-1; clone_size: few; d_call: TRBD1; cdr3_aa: CASSRQGTLSYEQYF; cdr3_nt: TGTGCCAGCAGCCGACAGGGAACTCTCTCCTACGAGCAGTACTTC
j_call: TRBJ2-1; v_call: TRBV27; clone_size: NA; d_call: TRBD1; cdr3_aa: CASSLTGAKNGQFF; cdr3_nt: TGTGCCAGCAGTTTGACAGGGGCCAAGAATGGTCAGTTCTTC
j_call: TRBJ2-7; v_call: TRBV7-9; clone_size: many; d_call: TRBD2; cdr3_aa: CASSLGLAGLGEQYF; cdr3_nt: TGTGCCAGCAGCTTAGGACTAGCGGGATTAGGCGAGCAGTACTTC
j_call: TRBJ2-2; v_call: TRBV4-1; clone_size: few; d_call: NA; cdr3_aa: CASSQLGLTNTGELFF; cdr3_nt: TGCGCCAGCAGCCAATTAGGGCTCACGAACACCGGGGAGCTGTTTTTT
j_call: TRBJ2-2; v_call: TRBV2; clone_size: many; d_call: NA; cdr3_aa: CASSVNTGELFF; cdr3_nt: TGTGCCAGCAGCGTTAACACCGGGGAGCTGTTTTTT
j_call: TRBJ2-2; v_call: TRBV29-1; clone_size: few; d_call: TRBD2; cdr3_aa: CSAPSGSTNTGELFF; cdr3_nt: TGCAGCGCCCCCAGCGGGAGTACGAACACCGGGGAGCTGTTTTTT
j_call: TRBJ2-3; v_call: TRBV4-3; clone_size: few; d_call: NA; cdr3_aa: CASSQVWGGENTDTQYF; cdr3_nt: TGCGCCAGCAGCCAAGTGTGGGGCGGTGAGAACACAGATACGCAGTATTTT
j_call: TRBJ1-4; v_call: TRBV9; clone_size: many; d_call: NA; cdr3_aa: CASSVTLGNEKLFF; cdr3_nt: TGTGCCAGCAGCGTTACCCTTGGTAATGAAAAACTGTTTTTT